These 17 T cell receptor beta chains were sequenced from one sample in a study of persistence of HIV-infected CD4 T cells (TCRdb year 2020). The immunoSEQ hsTCRB assay version 4, run in survey mode, was used to sequence TCRbeta repertoires from genomic DNA. What TCRdb holds here is the immuneACCESS table cut down to in-frame rearrangements. Part of the clones is not present; checked against another copy, under half of the missing clones reflect an unresolved V gene, and the others are unexplained. The sample table shows some 16,000 clones, and around 60% are seen once. Roughly 8.4% of the sample belongs to the ten largest clones. No antigen has been assigned to these receptors. The treatment or condition label corresponds to: suppressive antiretroviral therapy. Lysates of CMV-infected fibroblasts were used at about 10 ug/mL for cell stimulation. Responding CD4+ T cells were sorted on the basis of upregulation of both CD40 ligand and CD69.

The sample here was CD4+ T cells sorted from PBMCs after approximately 19-hour stimulation, taken from a patient who received antiretroviral therapy. The cell subset or site label on this specimen signifies: CD40L+CD69+ CD4 T cells responding to CMV lysate. Every receptor here comes from an adult woman with HIV who was CMV-seropositive.

The V gene is TRBV4-1, the J gene TRBJ2-3, with D maybe TRBD1 (6 bases). The germline CDR1 and CDR2 sequences are MGHRA and YSYEKL. The CDR3 has 15 amino acids. Trimming cost V 3 bases and J 4 bases, with 14 bases left between them. CDR3 nucleotides: TGCGCCAGCAGCCAGCCAGACAGGCAGCCAGATACGCAGTATTTT. This encodes CASSQPDRQPDTQYF.

The J gene is TRBJ2-7, the V gene TRBV21-1; the table calls TRBD1, which could not be checked here. TRBV21-1 is assigned pseudogene status. The CDR3 spans 14 residues. CDR3 sequence: CASSRGNRGLVQYV. DNA of the CDR3: TGTGCCAGCAGCCGAGGCAACAGGGGGCTTGTGCAGTACGTC.

This chain joins TRBV30 and TRBJ1-3, with unresolved D. V was clipped by 2 bases and J by 4 bases, with 6 bases between them. Germline CDR1 reads GTSNPN; CDR2 reads SVGIG (reference sequence). The CDR3 contains 12 residues. Written as DNA, the CDR3 is TGTGCCTGGAGTAAGGGAGGAAACACCATATATTTT. Encoded protein: CAWSKGGNTIYF.

This clone has more than one count but fewer than ten. V usage is TRBV7-9 and J usage is TRBJ2-2; a possible D gene is TRBD1 (6 bases). Between the trimmed V and J ends, which lost 2 bases and 7 bases, there was a span of 8 bases. Germline V gene lookup returns CDR1 SEHNR and CDR2 FQNEAQ (reference sequence). The CDR3 has 13 residues. The CDR3, as DNA: TGTGCCAGCAGCTTAACAGGGCACGGGGAGCTGTTTTTT. Translation gives CASSLTGHGELFF.

The rearrangement uses TRBV5-1 and TRBJ2-5; 10 bases map to TRBD1. From germline, CDR1 is SGHRS and CDR2 YFSETQ. The CDR3 is 15 residues long. The ends lost 3 bases at V and 2 bases at J; junction bases unmatched: 4. This chain's CDR3 is CASSWGQGMQETQYF. The CDR3 DNA reads TGCGCCAGCAGCTGGGGACAGGGGATGCAAGAGACCCAGTACTTC.

The table lists this clone with a count of one. The chain links TRBV3-1 (or the pseudogene TRBV3-2) to TRBJ2-2; 8 bases align to TRBD1. The CDR3 spans 14 residues. The V gene end was trimmed by 6 bases and the J gene end by 4 bases; junction bases not matched to a gene: 4. Germline-derived CDR1 and CDR2 are LGHDT and YNNKEL (reference sequence). The CDR3 sequence: CASRQGVVTGELFF. CDR3 DNA: TGTGCCAGCAGACAGGGGGTCGTCACCGGGGAGCTGTTTTTT.

This rearrangement joins TRBV5-1 to TRBJ2-1; TRBD2 matches at 11 bases. This CDR3 contains 15 residues. Germline assignment: CDR1 SGHRS and CDR2 YFSETQ. V was pared by 5 bases and J by 8 bases, with 9 bases of the junction left unmatched. For the CDR3, the DNA is TGCGCCAGCAGTTCCTTAGCGGGGGGGCTTTATGAGCAGTTCTTC. Protein product: CASSSLAGGLYEQFF.

This clone was recorded a few times. This rearrangement joins TRBV24-1 to TRBJ2-2; D is possibly TRBD2 (5 bases). The CDR3 is 12 amino acids. Trimming removed 10 bases from V and 2 bases from J, with 7 bases in between. Germline values: CDR1 KGHDR, CDR2 SFDVKD. For the CDR3, the DNA is TGTGCCACTAGGACTAACACCGGGGAGCTGTTTTTT. Translating gives CATRTNTGELFF.

This clone was picked up a small number of times. The chain combines TRBV5-4 with TRBJ1-5, with D hard to call. V was pared by 1 base and J by 7 bases, with 9 bases between. CDR1 and CDR2 (germline): SGHNT, YYREEE (reference sequence). The CDR3 totals 13 residues. CDR3 loop: CASSLSGNQPQHF. The CDR3, as DNA: TGTGCCAGCAGCTTGTCGGGAAACCAGCCCCAGCATTTT.

The chain uses TRBV10-1 and TRBJ2-2; D uncertain. The CDR3 spans 12 residues. Germline V gene lookup returns CDR1 WNHNN and CDR2 SYGVQD (reference sequence). V lost 6 bases to trimming and J lost 6 bases, with 8 bases between them. The CDR3 DNA sequence: TGCGCCAGCAGAGGTCTGGCCGGGGAGCTGTTTTTT. Its translation: CASRGLAGELFF.

The chain employs TRBV19 and TRBJ1-5; TRBD1 matches at 8 bases. Germline V gives CDR1 LNHDA, CDR2 SQIVND (reference sequence). The CDR3 is 15 amino acids. Trimming at V came to 8 bases and at J to 0 bases, leaving 6 bases not matched to a gene. The CDR3 reads CASWTGHYSNQPQHF. In nucleotides, the CDR3 is TGTGCCAGTTGGACAGGGCATTATAGCAATCAGCCCCAGCATTTT.

This clone turned up a few times. This chain connects TRBV30 to TRBJ1-3; possible D gene TRBD1, 5 bases. The CDR3 extends over 16 amino acids. V gave up 7 bases and J gave up 0 bases, with 19 bases separating them. CDR1 is GTSNPN, CDR2 SVGIG, per germline (reference sequence). This CDR3 reads CALDKGASLSGNTIYF. The CDR3 bases are TGTGCCTTGGATAAAGGGGCCAGCCTCTCTGGAAACACCATATATTTT.

This chain connects TRBV5-1 to TRBJ1-1; D gene unclear. Trimming cost V 0 bases and J 1 base, with 10 bases left between them. This CDR3 region has 15 residues. Germline values: CDR1 SGHRS, CDR2 YFSETQ. CDR3 nucleotide sequence: TGCGCCAGCAGCTTGGATCCCAGAAAGAACACTGAAGCTTTCTTT. Encoded protein: CASSLDPRKNTEAFF.

This clone was counted between two and nine times. CDR3 loop: CASSLDVGRRNTGELFF. The CDR3 DNA follows: TGCGCCAGCAGCTTGGACGTGGGGAGGAGGAACACCGGGGAGCTGTTTTTT. The chain is built from TRBV5-1 and TRBJ2-2, with a weak D call TRBD2 (6 bases). V was pared by 0 bases and J by 1 base, with 13 bases between. The CDR3 extends over 17 amino acids. Germline V gives CDR1 SGHRS, CDR2 YFSETQ.

V gene TRBV9 combines with J gene TRBJ2-4, with 8 bases matching TRBD2. CDR1 SGDLS and CDR2 YYNGEE come from the germline V gene. The CDR3 runs to 14 residues. J was trimmed by 7 bases and V by 2 bases; bases with no gene match: 5. CDR3 coding DNA: TGTGCCAGCAGCGTCCAAGCGGGGGCGAACATTCAGTACTTC. Residues: CASSVQAGANIQYF.

This clone came up once. The chain recombines TRBV30 with TRBJ1-6, with TRBD1 matching over 9 bases. Germline V gene data show CDR1 as GTSNPN and CDR2 as SVGIG (reference sequence). After removal of 2 bases from V and 7 bases from J, the junction contained 9 bases not matched to a gene. There are 16 residues in the CDR3. The chain's CDR3 is CAWSPSWTGANSPLHF. Written as DNA, the CDR3 is TGTGCCTGGAGTCCATCTTGGACAGGGGCGAATTCACCCCTCCACTTT.

This clone showed up just a few times. This chain links TRBV28 with TRBJ2-2, with no clear D. Germline V gene sequence: CDR1 MDHEN, CDR2 SYDVKM. This CDR3 contains 15 residues. The V gene lost 5 bases and the J gene lost 1 base, with 11 bases spanning the gap. This chain's CDR3 is CASSGWAGNTGELFF. CDR3 sequence (DNA): TGTGCCAGCAGTGGGTGGGCAGGGAACACCGGGGAGCTGTTTTTT.